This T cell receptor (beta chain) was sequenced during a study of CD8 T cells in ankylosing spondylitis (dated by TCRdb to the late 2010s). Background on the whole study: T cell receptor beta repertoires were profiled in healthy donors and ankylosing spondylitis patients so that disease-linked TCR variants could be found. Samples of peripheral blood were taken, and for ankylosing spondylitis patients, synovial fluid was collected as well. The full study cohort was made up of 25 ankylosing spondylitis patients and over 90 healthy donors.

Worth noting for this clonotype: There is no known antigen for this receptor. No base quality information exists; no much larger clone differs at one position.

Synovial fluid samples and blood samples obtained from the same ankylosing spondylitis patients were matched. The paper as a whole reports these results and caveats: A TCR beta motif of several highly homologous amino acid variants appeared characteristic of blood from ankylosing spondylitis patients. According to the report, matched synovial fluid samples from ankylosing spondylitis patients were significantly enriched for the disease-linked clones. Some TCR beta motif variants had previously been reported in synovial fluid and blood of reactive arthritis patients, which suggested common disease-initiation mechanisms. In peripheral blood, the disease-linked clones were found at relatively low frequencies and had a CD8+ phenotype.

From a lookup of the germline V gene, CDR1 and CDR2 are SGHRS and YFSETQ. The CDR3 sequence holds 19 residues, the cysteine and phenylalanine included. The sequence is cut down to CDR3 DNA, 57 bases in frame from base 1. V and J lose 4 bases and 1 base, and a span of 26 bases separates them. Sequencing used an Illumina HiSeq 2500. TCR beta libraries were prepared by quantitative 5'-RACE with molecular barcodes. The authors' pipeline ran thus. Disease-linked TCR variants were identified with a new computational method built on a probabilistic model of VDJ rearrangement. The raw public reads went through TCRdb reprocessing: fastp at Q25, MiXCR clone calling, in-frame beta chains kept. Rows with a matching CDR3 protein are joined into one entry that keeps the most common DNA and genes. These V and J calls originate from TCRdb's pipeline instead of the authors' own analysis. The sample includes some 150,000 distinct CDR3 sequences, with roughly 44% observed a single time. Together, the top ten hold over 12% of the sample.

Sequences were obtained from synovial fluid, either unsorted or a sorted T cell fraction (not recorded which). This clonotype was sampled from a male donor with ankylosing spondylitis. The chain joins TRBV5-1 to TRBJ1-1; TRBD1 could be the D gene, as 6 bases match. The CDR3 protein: CASSPTKVGPGAGNTEAFF. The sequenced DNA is TGCGCCAGCAGCCCAACAAAAGTGGGGCCAGGGGCGGGGAACACTGAAGCTTTCTTT.